This entry concerns a single T cell receptor beta chain. This sample was included in a study of control samples from healthy donors and cancer patients. Germline CDR1 reads MDHEN; CDR2 reads SYDVKM. Trimming shortened V by 8 bases and J by 5 bases, and 10 bases separated the two germline ends. The CDR3 is made up of 12 amino acids. The repertoire was sequenced with immunoSEQ multiplex PCR; TCRdb's copy has only in-frame clones and lacks some. The sample gives more than 85,000 clones, about 91% of which show up once; roughly 2.5% is in the top ten. The specimen was blood. The clonotype was recovered from a woman under 30 in good health. The chain has TRBV28 and TRBJ1-5, with no clear D. The CDR3 region has the DNA TGTGCCAGCTCCCGTGGGTATCAGCCCCAGCATTTT. It yields the protein CASSRGYQPQHF.